This T cell receptor beta chain was sequenced during a study of OX40 agonist ivuxolimab in advanced cancers. Background on the study: Patients were infused with ivuxolimab every 2 weeks at 0.01 to 10 mg/kg. Among those enrolled, mean age was around 60 years (range roughly 23 to 79) and about 79% were male. Partial responses were achieved by three patients, of whom one had hepatocellular carcinoma and two had cutaneous melanoma. Findings of the study overall: Averaging showed that CD8+ T cells had more expanded clones than CD4+ did.

Concerning this clone itself: The antigen remains undetermined.

Sequencing used immunoSEQ multiplex PCR; TCRdb keeps in-frame clones, though not all of them. The data hold over 50,000 clones, with less than 85% observed a single time. The CDR3 loop spans 14 amino acids. Germline lookup yields CDR1 SEHNR and CDR2 FQNEAQ (reference sequence). V was pared by 1 base and J by 5 bases, with 11 bases between. The clonotype comes from an adult with an advanced solid tumor such as melanoma, head and neck, liver or kidney cancer. The rearrangement uses TRBV7-9 and TRBJ2-5; maybe TRBD1 (6 bases). Sequencing used CD4+ or CD8+ T cells sorted from blood, obtained in a trial of the OX40 agonist ivuxolimab. The CDR3 region is CASSLEGVGETQYF. The CDR3 nucleotides are TGTGCCAGCAGCTTAGAGGGGGTCGGGGAGACCCAGTACTTC. Using reference TRBV7-9 and TRBJ2-5 for the parts outside the CDR3, the full variable domain is DTGVSQNPRHKITKRGQNVTFRCDPISEHNRLYWYRQTLGQGPEFLTYFQNEAQLEKSRLLSDRFSAERPKGSFSTLEIQRTEQGDSAMYLCASSLEGVGETQYFGPGTRLLVL.